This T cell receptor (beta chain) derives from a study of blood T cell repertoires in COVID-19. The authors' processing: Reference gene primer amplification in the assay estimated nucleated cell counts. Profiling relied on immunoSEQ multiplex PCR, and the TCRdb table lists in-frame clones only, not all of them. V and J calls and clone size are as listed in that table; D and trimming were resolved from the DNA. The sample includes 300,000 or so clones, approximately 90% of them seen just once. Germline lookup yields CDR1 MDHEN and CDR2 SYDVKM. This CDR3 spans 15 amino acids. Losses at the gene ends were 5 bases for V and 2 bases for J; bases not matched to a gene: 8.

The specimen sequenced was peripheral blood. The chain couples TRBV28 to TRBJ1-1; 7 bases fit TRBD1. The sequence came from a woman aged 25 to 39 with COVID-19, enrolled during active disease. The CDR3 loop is CASSAGTVTNTEAFF. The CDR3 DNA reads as TGTGCCAGCAGTGCCGGGACAGTTACAAACACTGAAGCTTTCTTT.